This T cell receptor beta chain was recovered during a study of T cell repertoires in cytomegalovirus infection. On the study more broadly: Public signatures in TCR beta pointed to CMV infection and matching HLA type.

TCRdb processed the reads anew with MiXCR; each CDR3 protein has one entry. The sample contains more than 140,000 distinct CDR3 sequences, roughly 6% of which appear only once. The CDR3 has 12 amino acids. Trimming removed 6 bases from V and 4 bases from J, with 13 bases in between. CDR1 is DFQATT and CDR2 is SNEGSKA in the germline V gene (reference sequence). The gene calls are TRBV20-1 and TRBJ2-7; D is perhaps TRBD1 (6 bases). The TCR originated in a human donor in good health (CMV status not recorded). Some clones in this sample may be carry-over from other donors' samples. The specimen was PBMCs. CDR3 bases: TGCAGTGCGGACAGTCGAGGGTACGAGCAGTACTTC. Protein sequence: CSADSRGYEQYF.